This TCR beta chain was sequenced during a study of response to subunit inactivated influenza vaccine. Study-level results: It was the authors' suggestion that each seasonal influenza vaccination recruits few new T cells.

TCRdb re-derived calls from the RT-PCR reads in MiXCR, one entry per CDR3 protein. The repertoire holds roughly 700,000 distinct CDR3 sequences, with 15% to 17% as singletons. Comments on this clonotype: Its specificity is unknown.

CDR3 length: 15 residues. The V end lost 0 bases, the J end lost 5 bases, and 16 bases lay between the germline ends. Germline V gene lookup returns CDR1 SQVTM and CDR2 ANQGSEA. The sequence was collected from a man aged 45-65 years who received an inactivated influenza vaccine. Material: PBMCs from blood, obtained 11 to 12 days after vaccination. V usage is TRBV29-1 and J usage is TRBJ2-5, with D possibly matching TRBD2 (6 bases). CDR3: CSVEDSEGYRETQYF. The DNA for the CDR3 is TGCAGCGTTGAAGATTCGGAGGGGTACCGCGAGACCCAGTACTTC.